This entry features one TCR beta chain sequence. Patients of the Seattle cohort, enrolled during active infection, were followed longitudinally. These data come from a study of blood T cell repertoires in COVID-19. Study-wide context: Sites across the United States, Italy and Spain contributed samples from acute and convalescent COVID-19. In each case, the material was cDNA or gDNA derived from T cells, B-cell-depleted T cells, or PBMCs.

In the original analysis: Reference gene primers were amplified, and this amplification served to estimate nucleated cell counts. Profiling relied on immunoSEQ multiplex PCR, and the TCRdb table lists in-frame clones only, not all of them. The DNA was the basis for D and trimming; V, J and clone size are from that table. The sample holds over 55,000 clones; roughly nine tenths are singletons and the top ten take 22%. The sequencing sample was made of peripheral blood. The TCR originated in a woman at least 80 years old with COVID-19, enrolled during active disease.

CDR3 in DNA: TGTGCCAGCATCCGACAGGCCTACGAGCAGTACTTC. Encoded protein: CASIRQAYEQYF. This chain connects TRBV21-1 to TRBJ2-7; the table's D call of TRBD1 was not tested on the DNA. TRBV21-1 counts as a pseudogene. This CDR3 spans 12 amino acids.